This TCR beta chain derives from a study of human T cells and chemical hapten exposure. Notes on the study in general: Higher patch test scores went with higher counts of PT1 expanded TCRs.

This clonotype has just a few counts. Antigen unknown. This CDR3 is 18 amino acids long. CDR1 is DFQATT and CDR2 is SNEGSKA in the germline V gene (reference sequence). With 6 bases removed from V and 0 bases from J, the gap between germline ends came to 26 bases. TCRdb ran MiXCR on the RACE reads and lists one entry per CDR3 protein. This table holds 120,000 or so distinct CDR3 sequences, roughly 13% found once. The sample's time point: patch test 1, 2 weeks after DPC sensitization. Sample treatment: therapeutic diphenylcyclopropenone sensitization with weekly scalp DPC. This specimen was whole blood, taken in connection with sensitization to the hapten diphenylcyclopropenone (DPC). The chain carries TRBV20-1 and TRBJ1-1; D is perhaps TRBD1 (6 bases). The clonotype was recovered from a man aged 18 to 30 with alopecia areata. Some clones in this sample may be carry-over from other donors' samples. CDR3 in DNA: TGCAGTGCCCCACGAGACCCGAGGGGGGGAAGGATGAACACTGAAGCTTTCTTT. It encodes CSAPRDPRGGRMNTEAFF.